A single sample gave rise to the 29 T cell receptor beta chains below, sequenced in a study of CD8 T cells in Susac syndrome. About 0.5 to 1 ug RNA was reverse transcribed with random hexamers. TCRdb reprocessed the immunoSEQ multiplex PCR reads via MiXCR and lists one record per CDR3 protein. The sample contains 150,000 to 200,000 distinct CDR3 sequences, about 95% of which appear only once. The sequencing input was CD4+ T cells from PBMCs. The receptors derive from a human donor in good health.

The chain is built from TRBV28 and TRBJ2-4; D ambiguous. Germline-derived CDR1 and CDR2 are MDHEN and SYDVKM. The CDR3 totals 15 residues. V dropped 5 bases and J dropped 1 base, with 12 bases sitting between them. The CDR3 DNA reads TGTGCCAGCAGTCCCTCCTACGGGGCCAAAAACATTCAGTACTTC. Translated, it gives CASSPSYGAKNIQYF.

V is TRBV7-3 and J is TRBJ2-5, with no clear D. CDR3 length equals 14 residues. V lost 1 base to trimming and J lost 4 bases, with 10 bases between them. Germline CDR1 and CDR2: SGHTA and FQGTGA. CDR3 coding DNA: TGTGCCAGCAGCTTAAATTCTCTGGGAGAGACCCAGTACTTC. Protein sequence: CASSLNSLGETQYF.

This rearrangement joins TRBV20-1 to TRBJ2-1; 8 bases agree with TRBD2. Losses at the gene ends were 5 bases for V and 6 bases for J; bases not matched to a gene: 18. This CDR3 is 17 amino acids long. Germline V CDR1 and CDR2: DFQATT, SNEGSKA (reference sequence). The CDR3 loop is CSASGGLVAGRPNEQFF. CDR3 DNA sequence: TGCAGTGCTTCTGGGGGGCTGGTAGCGGGGAGACCCAATGAGCAGTTCTTC.

This clonotype has only a few counts. The J gene is TRBJ2-5, the V gene TRBV12-3 or TRBV12-4, with 9 nucleotides matching TRBD1. With 5 bases clipped from V and 4 bases from J, the junction kept 2 bases outside the gene matches. This CDR3 comprises 13 residues. The CDR3 region has the DNA TGTGCCAGCAGTGCGGACAGGGGAGAGACCCAGTACTTC. Protein: CASSADRGETQYF.

The table lists this clonotype with a count of one. The rearrangement links TRBV19 to TRBJ2-1; D tentatively reads TRBD1 or TRBD2 (5 bases each). V was cut by 5 bases and J by 12 bases, with 14 bases left in between. The CDR3 loop spans 12 amino acids. Germline V gene data show CDR1 as LNHDA and CDR2 as SQIVND (reference sequence). The chain's CDR3 is CASSSSRDPQFF. DNA for the CDR3: TGTGCCAGTAGTTCATCCCGGGACCCGCAGTTCTTC. The whole variable domain, filled in from reference TRBV19 and TRBJ2-1, reads DGGITQSPKYLFRKEGQNVTLSCEQNLNHDAMYWYRQDPGQGLRLIYYSQIVNDFQKGDIAEGYSVSREKKESFPLTVTSAQKNPTAFYLCASSSSRDPQFFGPGTRLTVL.

Details on this clonotype: The junction shows a germline mismatch at one end, possibly a read error. The rearrangement uses TRBV24-1 and TRBJ2-3, with 9 bases that match TRBD2. The germline CDR1 and CDR2 sequences are KGHDR and SFDVKD. This CDR3 spans 15 amino acids. The CDR3 here is CATSDPGTSRDTQYF. The CDR3 nucleotides read TGTGCCACCAGTGATCCAGGGACTAGCAGAGATACGCAGTATTTT.

The J gene is TRBJ1-2, the V gene TRBV20-1, with D unresolved. This CDR3 region has 11 residues. Germline CDR1 and CDR2: DFQATT and SNEGSKA (reference sequence). Trimming pared 1 base from V and 7 bases from J, leaving 7 bases between. CDR3 bases: TGCAGTGCTAGAGCCCTCCCTGGCTACACCTTC. Amino acid sequence: CSARALPGYTF.

This chain links TRBV12-2 with TRBJ1-2; the DNA was not compared with TRBD1, the D call given in the table. TRBV12-2 corresponds to a pseudogene. The CDR3 consists of 13 residues. The CDR3 DNA follows: TGTGCAAGTCGCTTAAGAGGGGGAAGAGGCTACACCTTC. Its translation: CASRLRGGRGYTF.

This chain connects TRBV6-6 to TRBJ2-1; the D is unclear. The germline V gene has CDR1 MNHNY and CDR2 SVGAGI (reference sequence). The ends were cut back, 6 bases at V and 6 bases at J, with 12 bases in the middle. The CDR3 runs to 13 residues. CDR3 nucleotide sequence: TGTGCCAGCAGATTAGACCTGCTCAATGAGCAGTTCTTC. It codes for CASRLDLLNEQFF.

The chain is built from TRBV3-1 and TRBJ1-5; perhaps TRBD1 as D (5 bases). V was cut by 0 bases and J by 5 bases, with 11 bases left in between. Germline V gene data show CDR1 as LGHDT and CDR2 as YNNKEL (reference sequence). CDR3 length equals 15 residues. CDR3 loop: CASSQDHQGDQPQHF. The DNA for the CDR3 is TGTGCCAGCAGCCAAGATCACCAGGGCGATCAGCCCCAGCATTTT. Together with reference TRBV3-1 and TRBJ1-5, the CDR3 gives the full variable domain: DTAVSQTPKYLVTQMGNDKSIKCEQNLGHDTMYWYKQDSKKFLKIMFSYNNKELIINETVPNRFSPKSPDKAHLNLHINSLELGDSAVYFCASSQDHQGDQPQHFGDGTRLSIL.

The sample holds a few counts of this clonotype. The rearrangement uses TRBV3-1 and TRBJ2-7; TRBD2 matches 7 bases. Trimming took 1 base from V and 4 from J; bases not matched to a gene: 4. The germline gives CDR1 LGHDT, CDR2 YNNKEL (reference sequence). This CDR3 comprises 14 residues. This CDR3 reads CASSQGTRTYEQYF. The CDR3 coding sequence is TGTGCCAGCAGCCAAGGGACTAGAACGTACGAGCAGTACTTC.

The CDR3 reads CASTPRGQGAQTEAFF. In DNA form, the CDR3 reads TGTGCCAGCACCCCCCGGGGGCAGGGGGCTCAGACTGAAGCTTTCTTT. J is TRBJ1-1 and V is TRBV7-9; 8 positions agree with TRBD1. Trimming removed 7 bases from V and 5 bases from J; junction bases left unmatched: 15. CDR3 length: 16 residues. The germline V gene encodes CDR1 SEHNR and CDR2 FQNEAQ (reference sequence).

The chain has TRBV30 and TRBJ2-7, with 9 bases fitting TRBD1. The CDR3 is 15 residues long. The V gene end was trimmed by 0 bases and the J gene end by 0 bases; junction bases not matched to a gene: 3. In germline, CDR1 is GTSNPN, CDR2 SVGIG (reference sequence). This chain's CDR3 is CAWSVDRGFSYEQYF. The CDR3 DNA sequence: TGTGCCTGGAGTGTAGACAGGGGGTTCTCCTACGAGCAGTACTTC.

This clonotype was detected only once. The rearrangement links TRBV15 to TRBJ2-1; 13 nucleotides agree with TRBD2. Germline CDR1 reads LNHNV; CDR2 reads YYDKDF (reference sequence). The V segment lost 3 bases and the J segment 6 bases; nucleotides outside the gene matches: 8. The CDR3 has 17 residues. CDR3 loop: CATSRGYTSGGANEQFF. CDR3 nucleotides: TGTGCCACCAGCAGGGGCTATACTAGCGGGGGGGCCAATGAGCAGTTCTTC.

The V call is TRBV19, the J call TRBJ1-2, with TRBD1 matching over 8 bases. The CDR3 sequence is 15 residues long. J was trimmed by 2 bases and V by 7 bases; bases with no gene match: 9. Germline V gene data show CDR1 as LNHDA and CDR2 as SQIVND (reference sequence). The CDR3 loop is CASKKGQGWNYGYTF. The CDR3 bases are TGTGCCAGTAAAAAAGGACAGGGATGGAACTATGGCTACACCTTC. Together with reference TRBV19 and TRBJ1-2, the CDR3 gives the full variable domain: DGGITQSPKYLFRKEGQNVTLSCEQNLNHDAMYWYRQDPGQGLRLIYYSQIVNDFQKGDIAEGYSVSREKKESFPLTVTSAQKNPTAFYLCASKKGQGWNYGYTFGSGTRLTVV.

V usage is TRBV12-3 or TRBV12-4 and J usage is TRBJ1-6; D is unclear. Between the trimmed V and J ends, which lost 7 bases and 8 bases, there was a span of 15 bases. CDR3 length equals 14 residues. CDR3 sequence (DNA): TGTGCCAGCACCACGACCGGGTGGGATTCACCCCTCCACTTT. Protein sequence: CASTTTGWDSPLHF.

The V and J genes are TRBV5-1 and TRBJ2-5; possibly TRBD1 for D (5 bases). Germline V lookup: CDR1 SGHRS, CDR2 YFSETQ. V gave up 7 bases and J gave up 1 base, with 14 bases separating them. The CDR3 is 14 residues long. Written as DNA, the CDR3 is TGCGCCAGCGGGTCAGGGAACGTCCAAGAGACCCAGTACTTC. Residues: CASGSGNVQETQYF.

This rearrangement joins TRBV10-3 to TRBJ2-3; 7 bases are shared with TRBD2. The CDR3 consists of 14 residues. Germline assignment: CDR1 ENHRY and CDR2 SYGVKD. Trimming at V came to 6 bases and at J to 0 bases, leaving 3 bases not matched to a gene. The CDR3 protein is CAIRAGESTDTQYF. In DNA form, the CDR3 reads TGTGCCATCAGGGCGGGGGAAAGCACAGATACGCAGTATTTT.

The chain links TRBV20-1 to TRBJ1-1, with a weak D call TRBD1 (5 bases). In germline, CDR1 is DFQATT, CDR2 SNEGSKA (reference sequence). Trimming stripped 5 bases from V and 1 base from J, with 11 bases between. The CDR3 is 13 residues long. Here the CDR3 DNA reads TGCAGTGCTGATATTGACAGGAACACTGAAGCTTTCTTT. It encodes CSADIDRNTEAFF.

CDR3 coding DNA: TGCGCCAGCAGTCAATCCCGTTTCGGTCAAAATCTCGAGACCCAGTACTTC. Protein: CASSQSRFGQNLETQYF. The genes are TRBV23-1 and TRBJ2-5; no clear D. TRBV23-1 is treated as an ORF (open reading frame) with a function not yet certain. Trimming removed 0 bases from V and 5 bases from J, with 19 bases in between. The CDR3 sequence is 17 residues long.

J is TRBJ2-3 and V is TRBV7-2, with 9 positions matching TRBD2. The length of the CDR3 is 15 residues. Germline V gene data show CDR1 as SGHTA and CDR2 as FQGNSA. V was pared by 5 bases and J by 2 bases, with 5 bases of the junction left unmatched. CDR3 loop: CASSPGLAYTDTQYF. The CDR3 DNA reads TGTGCCAGCAGCCCGGGACTAGCCTACACAGATACGCAGTATTTT. Full variable domain (missing parts from reference TRBV7-2 and TRBJ2-3): GAGVSQSPSNKVTEKGKDVELRCDPISGHTALYWYRQSLGQGLEFLIYFQGNSAPDKSGLPSDRFSAERTGGSVSTLTIQRTQQEDSAVYLCASSPGLAYTDTQYFGPGTRLTVL.

The chain is built from TRBV29-1 and TRBJ2-5; 11 bases are a match to TRBD1. V was clipped by 4 bases and J by 5 bases; unmatched bases: 3. This CDR3 is built from 13 residues. CDR1 is SQVTM and CDR2 is ANQGSEA in the germline V gene. CDR3 sequence reads: CSVGTGGGETQYF. The CDR3 coding sequence is TGCAGCGTTGGGACAGGGGGCGGGGAGACCCAGTACTTC.

The chain employs TRBV18 and TRBJ2-3, with TRBD2 matching over 9 bases. V lost 6 bases to trimming and J lost 0 bases; unmatched junction nucleotides: 4. Germline CDR1 KGHSH, CDR2 LQKENI. The CDR3 consists of 15 residues. CDR3 in amino acids: CASSGTSHSTDTQYF. CDR3 DNA sequence: TGTGCCAGCTCCGGGACTAGCCATAGCACAGATACGCAGTATTTT.

The CDR3 reads CATGTGGGDTQYF. Written as DNA, the CDR3 is TGTGCCACCGGGACCGGGGGAGGGGATACGCAGTATTTT. The genes are TRBV7-9 and TRBJ2-3; TRBD2 matches at 7 bases. The CDR3 has 13 amino acids. Germline lookup yields CDR1 SEHNR and CDR2 FQNEAQ (reference sequence). V dropped 10 bases and J dropped 6; count of bases not matched to a gene: 10.

The genes are TRBV25-1 and TRBJ1-2; tentative D call: TRBD1 (6 bases). The germline V gene encodes CDR1 MGHDK and CDR2 SYGVNS. The germline V and J ends were trimmed by 5 bases and 8 bases, with 12 bases remaining between them. The CDR3 loop spans 12 amino acids. The CDR3: CASSPGAWGYTF. The CDR3 DNA reads TGTGCCAGCAGTCCAGGGGCTTGGGGCTACACCTTC.

This clonotype was seen just once. The chain carries TRBV7-9 and TRBJ1-1; TRBD1 is a possible D gene (5 bases). Germline V CDR1 and CDR2: SEHNR, FQNEAQ (reference sequence). This CDR3 region has 13 residues. The ends were cut back, 1 base at V and 4 bases at J, with 7 bases in the middle. CDR3 in DNA: TGTGCCAGCAGCTTAGTCCAGGGCACTGAAGCTTTCTTT. Protein: CASSLVQGTEAFF.

This clonotype was observed once. This rearrangement joins TRBV9 to TRBJ1-4; unclear D gene. Trimming took 4 bases from V and 0 from J, leaving 7 bases between them. CDR3 length: 14 residues. CDR1 is SGDLS, CDR2 YYNGEE, per germline. For the CDR3, the DNA is TGTGCCAGCAGCTACTCAGCAACTAATGAAAAACTGTTTTTT. As protein: CASSYSATNEKLFF.

The chain is built from TRBV20-1 and TRBJ2-3; D uncertain. The ends were cut back, 0 bases at V and 5 bases at J, with 18 bases in the middle. This CDR3 has 16 residues. Germline assignment: CDR1 DFQATT and CDR2 SNEGSKA (reference sequence). CDR3 sequence: CSARDVSVTSKDTQYF. The CDR3 DNA reads as TGCAGTGCTAGAGATGTAAGCGTCACCAGTAAAGATACGCAGTATTTT.

The rearrangement links TRBV30 to TRBJ2-1, with 8 positions matching TRBD1. Germline V gene sequence: CDR1 GTSNPN, CDR2 SVGIG (reference sequence). The junction had 6 bases not matched to a gene; V was cut back by 0 bases and J by 5 bases. The CDR3 has 15 amino acids. DNA for the CDR3: TGTGCCTGGAGTGTACCAGGGGGCTTTCACAATGAGCAGTTCTTC. Its translation is CAWSVPGGFHNEQFF.